This T cell receptor (beta chain) was sequenced for a study of T cells in Graves' hyperthyroidism and ophthalmopathy. This clonotype was recorded many times. Its antigen is not known. RNA transcripts gave rise to amplified TCR beta CDR3 regions. RT-PCR in the first round (using the HTBI primer set) targeted the TCR CDR3. MiXCR, applied by TCRdb to the multiplex PCR reads, yields one record per CDR3 protein. The profile shows some 650,000 distinct CDR3 sequences, roughly 15% of them singletons. Ophthalmopathy patients showed a Clinical Activity Score of at least 3, NOSPECS grade of at least 4 and duration under 3 months. General observations from the study: Ophthalmopathy got predicted by the model a median roughly six months before its onset.

This CDR3 is 13 amino acids long. CDR1 and CDR2 from the germline V gene are SEHNR and FQNEAQ (reference sequence). V lost 5 bases and J 6 bases, leaving 13 bases between the germline ends. The rearrangement links TRBV7-9 to TRBJ1-2; possible D gene TRBD1, 6 bases. This TCR was sampled from a woman aged 40 to 49 with Graves' ophthalmopathy. The sequencing input was blood. The CDR3 coding sequence is TGTGCCAGCAGCGCGTCACAGGGCCATGGCTACACCTTC. It codes for CASSASQGHGYTF.